The subject of this entry is one T cell receptor beta chain. These data originate in a study of regulatory T cells in long-lasting Graves disease. Investigators prepared the TCR beta libraries by applying iRepertoire HTBI primers and Arm-PCR of CDR3 regions. MiXCR, applied by TCRdb to the multiplex PCR reads, yields one record per CDR3 protein. The sample lists about 620,000 distinct CDR3 sequences; around 17% were seen once. Time point described: newly diagnosed GD, antithyroid drugs for less than 3 months. With RNA extracted from PBMCs as input, the TCR library was made. In this cohort, patients came from an endocrinology department located in Xi'an, China. Germline-derived CDR1 and CDR2 are MNHEY and SMNVEV (reference sequence). With 7 bases removed from V and 1 base from J, the gap between germline ends came to 13 bases. The CDR3 sequence is 15 residues long. The sample was also reused in another study, on T cells in Graves' hyperthyroidism and ophthalmopathy. That work states: Most thyroid clonotypes that were expanded above 0.001 also turned up in blood.

The source was peripheral blood mononuclear cells (PBMCs), collected at new diagnosis, from a patient treated with antithyroid drugs. The sequence came from a woman aged 25 to 45 with Graves disease. The rearrangement uses TRBV27 and TRBJ2-2; D remains ambiguous. The CDR3 spells CASTRTPRNTGELFF. The DNA for the CDR3 is TGTGCCAGCACCCGTACCCCGAGGAACACCGGGGAGCTGTTTTTT.